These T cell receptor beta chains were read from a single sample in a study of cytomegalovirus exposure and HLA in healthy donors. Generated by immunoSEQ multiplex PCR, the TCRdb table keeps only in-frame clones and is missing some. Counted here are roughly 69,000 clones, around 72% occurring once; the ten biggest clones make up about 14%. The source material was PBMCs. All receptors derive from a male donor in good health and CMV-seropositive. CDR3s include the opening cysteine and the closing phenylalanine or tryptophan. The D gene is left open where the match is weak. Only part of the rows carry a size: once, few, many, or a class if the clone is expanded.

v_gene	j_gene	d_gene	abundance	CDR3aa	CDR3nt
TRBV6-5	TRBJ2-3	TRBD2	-	CASSYGIGSGRDTQYF	TGTGCCAGCAGTTACGGTATCGGGAGCGGGAGGGATACGCAGTATTTT
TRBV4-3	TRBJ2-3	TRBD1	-	CASSHWTGNTDTQYF	TGCGCCAGCAGCCATTGGACAGGGAACACAGATACGCAGTATTTT
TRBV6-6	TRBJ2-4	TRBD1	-	CASSTNRGDIQYF	TGTGCCAGCAGTACCAACAGGGGGGACATTCAGTACTTC
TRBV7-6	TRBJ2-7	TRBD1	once	CASSLWTGPSYEQYF	TGTGCCAGCAGCTTATGGACAGGTCCCTCCTACGAGCAGTACTTC
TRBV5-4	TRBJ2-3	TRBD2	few	CASSLLAGGTSITDTQYF	TGTGCCAGCAGCTTACTAGCGGGAGGAACGTCTATCACAGATACGCAGTATTTT
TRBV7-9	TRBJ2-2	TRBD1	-	CASSLGTGSTGELFF	TGTGCCAGCAGCTTAGGGACAGGCTCGACCGGGGAGCTGTTTTTT
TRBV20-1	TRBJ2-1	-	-	CSAGEAGEQFF	TGCAGTGCGGGAGAGGCTGGTGAGCAGTTCTTC
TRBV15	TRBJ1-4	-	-	CATSRDGGLNEKLFF	TGTGCCACCAGCAGAGATGGAGGACTTAATGAAAAACTGTTTTTT
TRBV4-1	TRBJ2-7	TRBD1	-	CASSQGQGSYEQYF	TGCGCCAGCAGCCAAGGACAGGGCTCCTACGAGCAGTACTTC
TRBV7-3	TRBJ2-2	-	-	CASSRGSGELFF	TGTGCCAGCAGCAGGGGGAGCGGGGAGCTGTTTTTT
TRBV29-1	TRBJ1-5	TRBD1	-	CSVTTGAPYQPQHF	TGCAGCGTTACCACAGGGGCGCCGTATCAGCCCCAGCATTTT
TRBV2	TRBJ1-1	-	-	CASSEFGPVEAFF	TGTGCCAGCAGCGAATTTGGTCCGGTTGAAGCTTTCTTT
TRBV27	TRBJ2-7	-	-	CASSLRVDYEQYF	TGTGCCAGCAGTTTGAGGGTAGACTACGAGCAGTACTTC
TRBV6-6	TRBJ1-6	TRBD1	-	CASSTIQGADSPLHF	TGTGCCAGCAGTACTATACAGGGGGCAGATTCACCCCTCCACTTT
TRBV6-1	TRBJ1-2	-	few	CASSEGGVDGYTF	TGTGCCAGCAGTGAGGGGGGGGTGGATGGCTACACCTTC
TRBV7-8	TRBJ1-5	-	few	CASSPSSLNQPQHF	TGTGCCAGCAGCCCTTCGAGCCTTAATCAGCCCCAGCATTTT
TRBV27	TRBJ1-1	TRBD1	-	CASGRQGLNTEAFF	TGTGCCAGCGGCAGACAGGGACTGAACACTGAAGCTTTCTTT
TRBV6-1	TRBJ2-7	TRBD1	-	CASSEDGGQGNDEQYF	TGTGCCAGCAGTGAAGACGGGGGACAGGGGAACGACGAGCAGTACTTC
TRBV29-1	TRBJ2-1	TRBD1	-	CSVAVTGEQFF	TGCAGCGTCGCCGTAACAGGGGAACAGTTCTTC
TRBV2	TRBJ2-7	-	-	CASHRDSYEQYF	TGTGCCAGCCACAGGGACTCCTACGAGCAGTACTTC
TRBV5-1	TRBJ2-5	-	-	CASSSITGAGETQYF	TGCGCCAGCAGCTCGATAACAGGGGCGGGGGAGACCCAGTACTTC
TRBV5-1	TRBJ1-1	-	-	CASSQQGGWNTEAFF	TGCGCCAGCAGCCAACAGGGTGGGTGGAACACTGAAGCTTTCTTT
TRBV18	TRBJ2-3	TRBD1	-	CASSPEDREYF	TGTGCCAGCTCACCAGAGGACAGGGAGTATTTT
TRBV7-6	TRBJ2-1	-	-	CASSPRGTGDFGEQFF	TGTGCCAGCAGCCCAAGGGGTACGGGGGATTTCGGGGAGCAGTTCTTC
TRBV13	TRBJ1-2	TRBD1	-	CASSQPGQGNYGYTF	TGTGCCAGCAGCCAACCGGGACAGGGGAACTATGGCTACACCTTC
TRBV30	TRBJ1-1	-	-	CAWTPNYNTEAFF	TGTGCCTGGACCCCTAATTATAACACTGAAGCTTTCTTT
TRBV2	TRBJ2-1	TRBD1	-	CASGILRDRAHNEQFF	TGTGCCAGCGGGATCCTCCGGGACAGGGCTCACAATGAGCAGTTCTTC
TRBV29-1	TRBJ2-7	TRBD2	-	CSVAGTSVYEQYF	TGCAGCGTTGCCGGGACTAGCGTCTACGAGCAGTACTTC
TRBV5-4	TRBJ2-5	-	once	CASSGTATAGETQYF	TGTGCCAGCAGCGGGACGGCCACCGCGGGGGAGACCCAGTACTTC
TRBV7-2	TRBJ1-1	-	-	CASSLYRIGHTEAFF	TGTGCCAGCAGCTTGTACAGGATAGGGCACACTGAAGCTTTCTTT
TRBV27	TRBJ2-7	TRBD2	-	CASSLWSGGPSYEQYF	TGTGCCAGCAGTTTATGGAGCGGGGGACCCTCCTACGAGCAGTACTTC
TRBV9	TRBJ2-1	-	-	CASSDPYSIHNEQFF	TGTGCCAGCAGCGATCCCTATAGTATCCACAATGAGCAGTTCTTC
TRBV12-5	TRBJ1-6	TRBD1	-	CASAVTDRATYNSPLHF	TGTGCTAGTGCCGTCACCGACAGGGCCACCTATAATTCACCCCTCCACTTT
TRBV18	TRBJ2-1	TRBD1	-	CASSPLSRTGNRYNEQFF	TGTGCCAGCTCACCGCTCTCCCGGACAGGGAATCGCTACAATGAGCAGTTCTTC
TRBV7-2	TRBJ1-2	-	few	CASRRVNYGYTF	TGTGCCAGCAGGAGGGTTAACTATGGCTACACCTTC
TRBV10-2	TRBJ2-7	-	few	CASEVSGTYEQYF	TGCGCCAGCGAGGTTTCGGGTACCTACGAGCAGTACTTC
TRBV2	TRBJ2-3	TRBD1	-	CASSGQGDTQYF	TGTGCCAGCAGTGGACAGGGAGATACGCAGTATTTT
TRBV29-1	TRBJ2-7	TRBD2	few	CSTGGSGSLDEQYF	TGCAGCACGGGCGGGAGTGGATCTCTGGACGAGCAGTACTTC
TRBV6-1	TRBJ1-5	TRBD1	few	CASSVEGASNQPQHF	TGTGCCAGCAGTGTGGAGGGGGCGAGCAATCAGCCCCAGCATTTT
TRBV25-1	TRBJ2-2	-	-	CASSAPPIITPHTGELFF	TGTGCCAGCAGTGCCCCCCCAATTATAACACCTCACACCGGGGAGCTGTTTTTT
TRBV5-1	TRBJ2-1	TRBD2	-	CASSSRYITSGGPSSYNEQFF	TGCGCCAGCAGCTCCCGTTACATTACTAGCGGGGGCCCGAGCTCCTACAATGAGCAGTTCTTC
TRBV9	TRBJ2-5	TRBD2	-	CASSPRSSGSAETQYF	TGTGCCAGCAGCCCCCGGTCTAGCGGGAGCGCTGAGACCCAGTACTTC
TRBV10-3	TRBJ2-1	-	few	CAISGVTLGALSEQFF	TGTGCCATCAGTGGAGTGACTCTTGGAGCCCTTAGTGAGCAGTTCTTC
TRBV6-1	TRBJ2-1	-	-	CASRIGQGVRSEQFF	TGTGCCAGCAGAATCGGGCAGGGCGTACGGAGTGAGCAGTTCTTC
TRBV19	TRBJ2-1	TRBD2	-	CASSIRVAGGGYNEQFF	TGTGCCAGTAGTATCAGGGTTGCGGGAGGGGGGTACAATGAGCAGTTCTTC
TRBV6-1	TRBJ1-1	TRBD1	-	CASSDKGAANTEAFF	TGTGCCAGCAGTGATAAGGGGGCAGCGAACACTGAAGCTTTCTTT
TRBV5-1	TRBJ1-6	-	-	CASSLEVRRGRSPLHF	TGCGCCAGCAGCTTGGAGGTTCGAAGGGGAAGATCACCCCTCCACTTT
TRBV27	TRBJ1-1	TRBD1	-	CASNFVQGGKDTEAFF	TGTGCCAGCAATTTCGTACAGGGGGGCAAGGACACTGAAGCTTTCTTT
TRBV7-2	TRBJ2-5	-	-	CASSDTAETQYF	TGTGCCAGCAGCGACACAGCTGAGACCCAGTACTTC
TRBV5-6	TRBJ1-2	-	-	CASSPGGRVYGYTF	TGTGCCAGCAGCCCCGGAGGACGCGTCTATGGCTACACCTTC
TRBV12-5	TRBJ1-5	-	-	CASGGGRVPQPQHF	TGTGCTAGTGGTGGAGGGAGGGTTCCTCAGCCCCAGCATTTT
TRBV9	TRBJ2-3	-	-	CASSVESGSTDTQYF	TGTGCCAGCAGCGTAGAGTCTGGCTCCACAGATACGCAGTATTTT
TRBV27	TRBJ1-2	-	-	CASSLGRQGGYQLGYTF	TGTGCCAGCAGTTTAGGTCGGCAGGGTGGTTATCAGCTTGGCTACACCTTC
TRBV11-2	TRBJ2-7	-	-	CASSLVQGFEQYF	TGTGCCAGCAGCTTAGTTCAGGGTTTCGAGCAGTACTTC